This is a list of T cell receptor beta chains from one sample in a study of control samples from healthy donors and cancer patients. Generated by immunoSEQ multiplex PCR, the TCRdb table keeps only in-frame clones and is missing some. Of tens of thousands of clones in the sample, roughly nine tenths are singletons; the top ten hold more than 15%. Sequences were obtained from blood. The source of these receptors is a man aged 25-40 years in good health. Each CDR3 is given with its conserved first and last residue. The order of the fields is D gene, J gene, V gene, clone size, CDR3 protein, CDR3 DNA. The D gene is left open where the match is weak. Clone size is stated in some rows and not others, as once, few, many or a class when expanded.

TRBD2 | TRBJ2-3 | TRBV5-1 | - | CASRLAGNTDTQYF | TGCGCCAGCCGACTAGCGGGAAACACAGATACGCAGTATTTT
TRBD1 | TRBJ2-7 | TRBV28 | - | CASSPSVLGTGTRYEQYF | TGTGCCAGCAGTCCTTCCGTATTAGGGACAGGGACCCGCTACGAGCAGTACTTC
- | TRBJ1-1 | TRBV7-2 | - | CASTAYGLSEAFF | TGTGCCAGCACCGCTTACGGTCTCTCTGAAGCTTTCTTT
- | TRBJ1-2 | TRBV2 | - | CASSESSQGYTF | TGTGCCAGCAGTGAATCTTCGCAAGGATACACCTTC
TRBD2 | TRBJ2-2 | TRBV24-1 | - | CATSIGGGTNTGELFF | TGTGCCACCAGTATCGGGGGGGGTACGAACACCGGGGAGCTGTTTTTT
TRBD1 | TRBJ2-1 | TRBV27 | - | CASSLLGQGRHEQFF | TGTGCCAGCAGTTTACTTGGACAGGGGCGGCATGAGCAGTTCTTC
- | TRBJ2-3 | TRBV11-3 | - | CASSLDSQGTDTQYF | TGTGCCAGCAGCTTAGATTCCCAGGGCACAGATACGCAGTATTTT
- | TRBJ1-1 | TRBV5-1 | - | CASAERGTEAFF | TGCGCCAGCGCCGAAAGGGGCACTGAAGCTTTCTTT
TRBD1 | TRBJ1-5 | TRBV19 | - | CASSLGTGAAGQPQHF | TGTGCCAGTAGTTTAGGGACAGGGGCTGCGGGACAGCCCCAGCATTTT
TRBD2 | TRBJ2-1 | TRBV19 | once | CASSILLAGGPLYNEQFF | TGTGCCAGTAGTATATTGCTAGCGGGGGGGCCCCTATACAATGAGCAGTTCTTC
- | TRBJ1-2 | TRBV29-1 | - | CSAEEGRYGYTF | TGCAGCGCCGAAGAGGGTCGGTATGGCTACACCTTC
TRBD1 | TRBJ1-2 | TRBV7-9 | - | CASSLPLDRVGYTF | TGTGCCAGCAGCTTACCTCTGGACAGGGTTGGCTACACCTTC
- | TRBJ2-7 | TRBV24-1 | - | CATSGGSYEQYF | TGTGCCACCAGTGGAGGGTCCTACGAGCAGTACTTC
- | TRBJ1-1 | TRBV5-5 | - | CASSLATGALTEAFF | TGTGCCAGCAGCTTGGCAACGGGGGCGCTGACTGAAGCTTTCTTT
- | TRBJ2-7 | TRBV28 | - | CASSLWAYEQYF | TGTGCCAGCAGTTTATGGGCGTACGAGCAGTACTTC
- | TRBJ1-1 | TRBV7-8 | - | CASSSGQPNTEAFF | TGTGCCAGCAGCTCTGGACAGCCGAACACTGAAGCTTTCTTT
- | TRBJ1-4 | TRBV7-9 | - | CASSLPATNEKLFF | TGTGCCAGCAGCCTCCCCGCAACTAATGAAAAACTGTTTTTT
- | TRBJ2-7 | TRBV2 | - | CASGPRAGRPYEQYF | TGTGCCAGCGGGCCTAGGGCCGGGCGGCCCTACGAGCAGTACTTC
- | TRBJ1-3 | TRBV19 | - | CASSIQAHSGNTIYF | TGTGCCAGTAGTATTCAGGCGCACTCTGGAAACACCATATATTTT
- | TRBJ2-7 | TRBV5-1 | - | CASSLLLTEGWGEQYF | TGCGCCAGCAGCCTCTTACTGACAGAGGGGTGGGGCGAGCAGTACTTC
- | TRBJ1-1 | TRBV7-9 | - | CASSTSMNTEAFF | TGTGCCAGCAGCACCAGTATGAACACTGAAGCTTTCTTT
- | TRBJ1-6 | TRBV5-1 | - | CASSLVPGSSYNSPLHF | TGCGCCAGCAGCTTGGTCCCAGGGAGCTCCTATAATTCACCCCTCCACTTT
- | TRBJ2-7 | TRBV25-1 | once | CASSLTPHYEQYF | TGTGCCAGCAGTCTAACACCACACTACGAGCAGTACTTC
- | TRBJ2-7 | TRBV29-1 | - | CSVLQADYEQYF | TGCAGCGTTCTTCAAGCAGACTACGAGCAGTACTTC
TRBD2 | TRBJ2-3 | TRBV9 | - | CASSVSTGGRDTQYF | TGTGCCAGCAGCGTATCGACGGGAGGGAGAGATACGCAGTATTTT
TRBD2 | TRBJ2-5 | TRBV7-2 | - | CASSLLAGGNQETQYF | TGTGCCAGCAGCCTACTAGCGGGGGGAAACCAAGAGACCCAGTACTTC
TRBD1 | TRBJ2-7 | TRBV15 | few | CATSRTGTGASEQYF | TGTGCCACCAGCAGAACGGGGACAGGGGCAAGCGAGCAGTACTTC
- | TRBJ2-5 | TRBV7-8 | - | CASRWARFGQTQYF | TGTGCCAGTCGCTGGGCTCGGTTTGGTCAGACCCAGTACTTC
- | TRBJ1-2 | TRBV27 | - | CASRDGTNYGYTF | TGTGCCAGCAGGGACGGAACTAACTATGGCTACACCTTC
TRBD1 | TRBJ1-6 | TRBV19 | - | CASKETGERSPLHF | TGTGCCAGTAAAGAGACAGGGGAAAGATCACCCCTCCACTTT
- | TRBJ1-1 | TRBV12-5 | once | CASGVQENTEAFF | TGTGCTAGTGGCGTACAGGAAAACACTGAAGCTTTCTTT
TRBD1 | TRBJ2-1 | TRBV7-2 | - | CASSFTRDSFYNEQFF | TGTGCCAGCAGCTTTACCCGGGACAGCTTCTACAATGAGCAGTTCTTC
- | TRBJ2-1 | TRBV11-3 | - | CASSALSGPYNEQFF | TGTGCCAGCAGCGCCTTGAGCGGGCCGTACAATGAGCAGTTCTTC
- | TRBJ2-2 | TRBV27 | - | CASSTTQGMRTGELFF | TGTGCCAGCAGTACCACACAGGGAATGCGCACCGGGGAGCTGTTTTTT
- | TRBJ2-7 | TRBV5-4 | - | CASSPGQIPYEQYF | TGTGCCAGCAGTCCAGGACAGATCCCGTACGAGCAGTACTTC
- | TRBJ1-1 | TRBV6-6 | - | CASRTRQANTEAFF | TGTGCCAGCAGGACTCGACAGGCGAACACTGAAGCTTTCTTT
- | TRBJ2-7 | TRBV27 | - | CASSRRQEWTHEQYF | TGTGCCAGCAGTCGTAGACAGGAATGGACCCACGAGCAGTACTTC
- | TRBJ2-1 | TRBV19 | - | CASRNEREAEDEQFF | TGTGCCAGTAGGAATGAGAGGGAGGCGGAGGATGAGCAGTTCTTC
TRBD1 | TRBJ1-2 | TRBV6-5 | - | CASSSTRGRIDGYTF | TGTGCCAGCAGTTCAACCAGGGGGCGTATCGATGGCTACACCTTC
- | TRBJ1-6 | TRBV5-5 | - | CASSLEGGWGNSPLHF | TGTGCCAGCAGCTTGGAGGGGGGATGGGGTAATTCACCCCTCCACTTT
- | TRBJ2-4 | TRBV10-3 | - | CAISSDRAFEDIQYF | TGTGCCATCAGTTCTGACAGAGCATTCGAGGACATTCAGTACTTC
- | TRBJ2-6 | TRBV6-5 | - | CATCSGANVLTF | TGTGCCACTTGCTCTGGGGCCAACGTCCTGACTTTC
- | TRBJ2-7 | TRBV7-8 | once | CASSIDRSFAYEQYF | TGTGCCAGCAGCATAGACAGGTCCTTCGCCTACGAGCAGTACTTC
- | TRBJ2-1 | TRBV18 | - | CASSYQHEQFF | TGTGCCAGCTCATACCAACATGAGCAGTTCTTC
- | TRBJ2-3 | TRBV10-3 | - | CAISRTDTQYF | TGTGCCATCAGTAGGACAGATACGCAGTATTTT
- | TRBJ1-2 | TRBV20-1 | - | CSARGQGDGYTF | TGCAGTGCTCGTGGGCAGGGCGATGGCTACACCTTC
- | TRBJ1-4 | TRBV10-3 | - | CAISESEGLDEKLFF | TGTGCCATCAGTGAGTCGGAGGGCTTGGATGAAAAACTGTTTTTT
TRBD1 | TRBJ1-6 | TRBV19 | few | CASSITGGVDSPLHF | TGTGCCAGTAGTATCACAGGGGGCGTCGATTCACCCCTCCACTTT
TRBD1 | TRBJ1-6 | TRBV6-5 | - | CASRTGSSYNSPLHF | TGTGCCAGCAGGACAGGGAGCTCCTATAATTCACCCCTCCACTTT
TRBD1 | TRBJ2-7 | TRBV2 | - | CASSSGQGYEQYF | TGTGCCAGCAGTTCGGGACAGGGCTACGAGCAGTACTTC
- | TRBJ1-5 | TRBV6-6 | - | CATKARTSNQPQHF | TGTGCCACCAAGGCGAGAACGAGCAATCAGCCCCAGCATTTT
- | TRBJ2-7 | TRBV7-9 | - | CASSFFKDFVDEQYF | TGTGCCAGCAGCTTTTTTAAGGATTTTGTTGACGAGCAGTACTTC
- | TRBJ1-1 | TRBV2 | - | CASLFAGRATEAFF | TGTGCCAGCCTTTTCGCAGGGCGGGCCACTGAAGCTTTCTTT
- | TRBJ2-4 | TRBV19 | once | CASSPSEVIAKNIQYF | TGTGCCAGTAGCCCCTCGGAGGTTATAGCCAAAAACATTCAGTACTTC
TRBD1 | TRBJ1-5 | TRBV10-3 | - | CAISTGEQPQHF | TGTGCCATCAGCACAGGGGAGCAGCCCCAGCATTTT
TRBD2 | TRBJ2-3 | TRBV7-2 | - | CASSYRNQGLAGRDTQYF | TGTGCCAGCAGCTACAGAAACCAAGGACTAGCGGGGAGAGATACGCAGTATTTT
- | TRBJ2-1 | TRBV27 | - | CASSLSIWIAGKNEQFF | TGTGCCAGCAGTTTATCTATTTGGATCGCAGGGAAGAATGAGCAGTTCTTC
- | TRBJ2-2 | TRBV5-4 | - | CASSLEGRVPTGELFF | TGTGCCAGCAGCTTGGAGGGTAGGGTACCCACCGGGGAGCTGTTTTTT
- | TRBJ1-1 | TRBV6-5 | once | CASKNGGEAFF | TGTGCCAGCAAAAACGGGGGTGAAGCTTTCTTT
- | TRBJ2-2 | TRBV10-3 | - | CAISPEGGAGGELFF | TGTGCCATCAGTCCTGAGGGGGGGGCTGGCGGGGAGCTGTTTTTT